Listed here is a single T cell receptor (beta chain). The entry originates in a study of T cells in Graves' hyperthyroidism and ophthalmopathy. Trimming cost V 6 bases and J 7 bases, with 12 bases left between them. CDR1 and CDR2 (germline): LNHNV, YYDKDF (reference sequence). The CDR3 spans 13 residues. Diagnoses were established using clinical symptoms, serum thyroxine and TRAb, thyroid ultrasound and orbital computed tomography. Fresh peripheral blood, about 10 ml of it, supplied the PBMCs. Amplified regions were TCR beta CDR3 sequences from RNA transcripts. The HTBI primer set drove a first-round RT-PCR of the TCR CDR3. Each CDR3 protein gets one entry after TCRdb re-called the multiplex PCR reads with MiXCR. The table records more than 500,000 distinct CDR3 sequences, 15% to 20% of them present only once.

Sequencing input: blood. This clonotype was obtained from a woman between 25 and 40 years old with Graves' ophthalmopathy. The rearrangement uses TRBV15 and TRBJ1-4, with unresolved D. CDR3 nucleotide sequence: TGTGCCACCAGTCCCGCCCCAGGTGAAAAACTGTTTTTT. Translated, it gives CATSPAPGEKLFF.